Sequencing of this T cell receptor (beta chain) was carried out in a study of regulatory T cells in long-lasting Graves disease. The sample's time point: newly diagnosed GD, antithyroid drugs for less than 3 months. The authors made the TCR library using RNA they extracted from PBMCs. Library construction for TCR beta used iRepertoire HTBI primers and Arm-PCR of CDR3 regions. TCRdb fed the multiplex PCR reads into MiXCR, producing one record per CDR3 protein. In the table there are roughly 500,000 distinct CDR3 sequences, around an eighth of which are singletons. With regard to this clonotype: A much larger clone lies a single base off, so this may be a read error.

V was clipped by 4 bases and J by 5 bases; unmatched bases: 4. This CDR3 has 14 amino acids. Germline lookup yields CDR1 SNHLY and CDR2 FYNNEI. The same data also went into a second study, on T cells in Graves' hyperthyroidism and ophthalmopathy.

This specimen consisted of peripheral blood mononuclear cells (PBMCs), obtained at new diagnosis, from a patient treated with antithyroid drugs. The gene calls are TRBV2 and TRBJ1-5, with 8 bases fitting TRBD1. The TCR was taken from a young man with Graves disease. In nucleotides, the CDR3 is TGTGCCAGCAGTGTATCAGGGGGCTATCAGCCCCAGCATTTT. Protein product: CASSVSGGYQPQHF.